Listed here are 31 T cell receptor beta chains from one sample, sequenced in a study of shared clonotypes between healthy human individuals. Some clones are missing from TCRdb's copy, which holds only in-frame ones; the method was immunoSEQ multiplex PCR. The table shows approximately 2.4 million clones, with almost 96% occurring only once. The sample consisted of naive CD4+ T cells sorted from blood. Subset noted: CD45RA+ positively selected. The source is a man between 18 and 29 years old in good health.

V is TRBV19 and J is TRBJ1-1, with 10 bases lining up with TRBD1. Germline lookup yields CDR1 LNHDA and CDR2 SQIVND (reference sequence). This CDR3 spans 16 amino acids. V was pared by 1 base and J by 5 bases, with 7 bases of the junction left unmatched. DNA of the CDR3: TGTGCCAGTAGTATAGGGTGGACAGGGGGTTTAACTGAAGCTTTCTTT. This encodes CASSIGWTGGLTEAFF.

This clone has only one observation. The V and J genes are TRBV13 and TRBJ1-2; D not resolved. The CDR3 is 14 amino acids. Trimming cost V 4 bases and J 0 bases, with 9 bases left between them. Germline CDR1 and CDR2: PRHDT and FYEKMQ (reference sequence). CDR3 bases: TGTGCCAGCAGCTGGACGGGGTCTAACTATGGCTACACCTTC. Translated: CASSWTGSNYGYTF.

The genes are TRBV7-2 and TRBJ2-3, with D possibly TRBD2 on 5 matching bases. V dropped 8 bases and J dropped 1 base, with 7 bases sitting between them. CDR1 is SGHTA and CDR2 is FQGNSA in the germline V gene. There are 12 residues in the CDR3. CDR3 sequence: CASAGGTDTQYF. CDR3 bases: TGTGCCAGCGCCGGGGGCACAGATACGCAGTATTTT.

The rearrangement joins TRBV7-9 to TRBJ2-5; D is unresolved. The CDR3 extends over 15 amino acids. Deletions cut 0 bases from V and 1 base from J, with 9 bases between. The V gene's germline CDR1 is SEHNR and CDR2 FQNEAQ (reference sequence). The CDR3 sequence: CASSLAAGLQETQYF. In nucleotides, the CDR3 is TGTGCCAGCAGCTTAGCTGCAGGCCTCCAAGAGACCCAGTACTTC.

This chain connects TRBV5-1 to TRBJ2-1, with 12 nucleotides matching TRBD2. V shed 0 bases and J 4 bases; nucleotides not matched to a gene: 8. Germline CDR1 SGHRS, CDR2 YFSETQ. The CDR3 runs 18 residues. DNA of the CDR3: TGCGCCAGCAGCTTGGTGTCCCTTACTAGCGGGGGGTACAATGAGCAGTTCTTC. Protein: CASSLVSLTSGGYNEQFF.

The chain joins TRBV7-9 to TRBJ2-6, with 9 bases matching TRBD1. J was trimmed by 4 bases and V by 4 bases; bases with no gene match: 5. This CDR3 has 16 residues. CDR1 and CDR2 from the germline V gene are SEHNR and FQNEAQ (reference sequence). In DNA form, the CDR3 reads TGTGCCAGCAGCTACAACAGGGGGCCCGGGGCCAACGTCCTGACTTTC. Residues: CASSYNRGPGANVLTF.

This chain joins TRBV21-1 and TRBJ2-4; the D call TRBD2 from the table was never checked on the DNA. TRBV21-1 is a recognized pseudogene. This CDR3 has 14 amino acids. The CDR3: CATGTELAKNIQYF. CDR3 in DNA: TGTGCCACCGGGACTGAACTAGCCAAAAACATTCAGTACTTC.

Comment on this clone: Other DNA sequences in the same sample also yield this CDR3. CDR3 DNA: TGTGCCAGCAGCCCGTGGACAGGGTATAATTCACCCCTCCACTTT. Its protein product is CASSPWTGYNSPLHF. The chain carries TRBV7-2 and TRBJ1-6; 8 nucleotides align to TRBD1. CDR3 length: 15 amino acids. With 5 bases clipped from V and 4 bases from J, the junction kept 4 bases outside the gene matches. Germline-derived CDR1 and CDR2 are SGHTA and FQGNSA.

As to this clone: The same CDR3 can be traced to other DNA sequences in this sample. The chain is built from TRBV9 and TRBJ2-2; D remains unclear. V was shortened by 4 bases and J by 2 bases, with 3 bases between the two germline ends. In germline, CDR1 is SGDLS, CDR2 YYNGEE. This CDR3 has 12 amino acids. In DNA form, the CDR3 reads TGTGCCAGCAGCCTCAACACCGGGGAGCTGTTTTTT. Its protein is CASSLNTGELFF.

The chain employs TRBV5-1 and TRBJ2-1; D is possibly TRBD1 or TRBD2 (6 bases each). V lost 4 bases and J lost 6, with 17 bases in between. The CDR3 is made up of 15 amino acids. Germline-derived CDR1 and CDR2 are SGHRS and YFSETQ. This CDR3 reads CASSRGLARVNEQFF. CDR3 sequence (DNA): TGCGCCAGCAGCCGGGGGCTAGCGCGGGTCAATGAGCAGTTCTTC.

The chain recombines TRBV14 with TRBJ2-5; no clear D gene. V was shortened by 1 base and J by 7 bases, with 16 bases between the two germline ends. The CDR3 totals 15 residues. CDR1 is SGHDN, CDR2 FVKESK, per germline. In nucleotides, the CDR3 is TGTGCCAGCAGCCAAGTAGGGTCACAAGGTGGGACCCAGTACTTC. Translating it yields CASSQVGSQGGTQYF.

This chain connects TRBV5-4 to TRBJ1-6; D is perhaps TRBD1 (6 bases). Trimming cost V 2 bases and J 8 bases, with 8 bases left between them. The CDR3 extends over 13 amino acids. Germline CDR1 is SGHNT and CDR2 is YYREEE (reference sequence). The CDR3 sequence is CASSLGQYSPLHF. For the CDR3, the DNA is TGTGCCAGCAGCTTAGGACAGTATTCACCCCTCCACTTT.

Concerning this clone: Other nucleotide sequences in the sample specify the same CDR3. This rearrangement joins TRBV29-1 to TRBJ1-1; D uncertain. The CDR3 is made up of 11 amino acids. Germline V gives CDR1 SQVTM, CDR2 ANQGSEA. V dropped 3 bases and J dropped 2 bases, with 4 bases sitting between them. The CDR3 sequence: CSVDRNTEAFF. CDR3 nucleotides: TGCAGCGTTGACCGTAACACTGAAGCTTTCTTT.

V usage is TRBV28 and J usage is TRBJ1-5; 7 bases fit TRBD1. There are 15 residues in the CDR3. Per germline, CDR1 MDHEN and CDR2 SYDVKM. After removal of 6 bases from V and 7 bases from J, the junction contained 12 bases not matched to a gene. The CDR3 spells CASRQGTVTLQPQHF. The CDR3 bases are TGTGCCAGCAGGCAAGGGACAGTTACTCTCCAGCCCCAGCATTTT.

V is TRBV5-6 and J is TRBJ1-1; D is possibly TRBD1 (6 bases). This CDR3 has 15 residues. The ends were cut back, 4 bases at V and 1 base at J, with 14 bases in the middle. In germline, CDR1 is SGHDT, CDR2 YYEEEE. The CDR3 loop reads CASSRPGQPNTEAFF. In DNA, the CDR3 is TGTGCCAGCAGCCGGCCCGGACAGCCGAACACTGAAGCTTTCTTT.

As for this clone: The same CDR3 is also encoded by other DNA sequences in this sample. The rearrangement joins TRBV5-1 to TRBJ1-1; D uncertain. CDR3 length: 13 amino acids. CDR1 SGHRS and CDR2 YFSETQ come from the germline V gene. V lost 3 bases and J 0 bases, leaving 6 bases between the germline ends. In DNA, the CDR3 is TGCGCCAGCAGCTACAGAATGAACACTGAAGCTTTCTTT. Amino acid sequence: CASSYRMNTEAFF.

The J gene is TRBJ1-4, the V gene TRBV19; D call uncertain. V dropped 11 bases and J dropped 4 bases, with 14 bases sitting between them. The CDR3 covers 13 residues. The V gene's germline CDR1 is LNHDA and CDR2 SQIVND (reference sequence). Here the CDR3 reads CAVRSENNEKLFF. DNA of the CDR3: TGTGCCGTCCGGTCGGAAAATAATGAAAAACTGTTTTTT.

The genes are TRBV5-5 and TRBJ1-1; possible D gene TRBD1, 6 bases. Trimming pared 0 bases from V and 1 base from J, leaving 13 bases between. The length of the CDR3 is 16 residues. Germline CDR1 SGHKS, CDR2 YYEKEE (reference sequence). In DNA, the CDR3 is TGTGCCAGCAGCTTGGCCGCGGGACAAAAGAACACTGAAGCTTTCTTT. It is translated as CASSLAAGQKNTEAFF.

This chain links TRBV9 with TRBJ2-5; 10 bases line up with TRBD2. The V segment lost 4 bases and the J segment 5 bases; nucleotides outside the gene matches: 11. Looked up from germline, CDR1 is SGDLS and CDR2 is YYNGEE. The CDR3 loop spans 16 amino acids. CDR3 amino acids: CASSSRAGGPWETQYF. As DNA, the CDR3 is TGTGCCAGCAGCTCCCGAGCGGGAGGGCCGTGGGAGACCCAGTACTTC.

This chain uses TRBV28 with TRBJ2-4; 10 positions agree with TRBD2. V trimming: 5 bases; J trimming: 0 bases; junction bases outside the gene matches: 4. Germline assignment: CDR1 MDHEN and CDR2 SYDVKM. The CDR3 loop spans 16 amino acids. In DNA, the CDR3 is TGTGCCAGCAGTGAGACTAGCGGGCTAGCCAAAAACATTCAGTACTTC. It translates to CASSETSGLAKNIQYF.

The V and J genes are TRBV5-1 and TRBJ2-7; the D is unclear. Germline CDR1 and CDR2: SGHRS and YFSETQ. Trimming removed 7 bases from V and 4 bases from J, with 9 bases in between. There are 11 residues in the CDR3. For the CDR3, the DNA is TGCGCCAGCCACAACTCTTACGAGCAGTACTTC. Translating gives CASHNSYEQYF.

The rearrangement uses TRBV7-9 and TRBJ1-5, with 8 bases aligning to TRBD1. The CDR3 consists of 16 residues. With V trimmed by 5 bases and J by 1 base, 7 bases remained unmatched. Germline values: CDR1 SEHNR, CDR2 FQNEAQ (reference sequence). The DNA for the CDR3 is TGTGCCAGCAGCGAGCAGGGGGCGACGAGCAATCAGCCCCAGCATTTT. Translated, it gives CASSEQGATSNQPQHF.

Concerning this clone: Other DNA sequences in the sample encode the same CDR3. This chain connects TRBV7-9 to TRBJ1-1; D is unclear. Germline-derived CDR1 and CDR2 are SEHNR and FQNEAQ (reference sequence). The CDR3 totals 14 residues. Trimming took 5 bases from V and 1 from J, leaving 11 bases between them. The CDR3 is CASSPRRGNTEAFF. CDR3 coding DNA: TGTGCCAGCAGCCCAAGACGGGGGAACACTGAAGCTTTCTTT.

This rearrangement joins TRBV14 to TRBJ1-1, with D hard to call. CDR1 and CDR2 from the germline V gene are SGHDN and FVKESK. Trimming cost V 3 bases and J 1 base, with 6 bases left between them. CDR3 size: 13 residues. CDR3 region: CASSQQQNTEAFF. The DNA of the CDR3 is TGTGCCAGCAGCCAGCAACAGAACACTGAAGCTTTCTTT.

The chain recombines TRBV6-6 with TRBJ2-5; 8 bases fit TRBD2. This CDR3 is built from 16 residues. CDR1 is MNHNY, CDR2 SVGAGI, per germline (reference sequence). Trimming cost V 0 bases and J 5 bases; bases outside gene matches: 8. CDR3 in DNA: TGTGCCAGCAGTTACTCGAACGGGGGGGACGGTGAGACCCAGTACTTC. The encoded protein is CASSYSNGGDGETQYF.

J is TRBJ2-5 and V is TRBV7-3; weak D call: TRBD2 (6 bases). Germline V gene sequence: CDR1 SGHTA, CDR2 FQGTGA. V lost 3 bases and J 4 bases, leaving 15 bases between the germline ends. The CDR3 runs 15 residues. The CDR3: CASSLGRGSVETQYF. For the CDR3, the DNA is TGTGCCAGCAGCTTGGGCCGGGGGTCGGTAGAGACCCAGTACTTC.

The chain links TRBV2 to TRBJ1-1; possible D gene TRBD1, 5 bases. CDR1 SNHLY and CDR2 FYNNEI come from the germline V gene. This CDR3 comprises 13 residues. With 5 bases removed from V and 5 bases from J, the gap between germline ends came to 12 bases. CDR3 protein: CASSILGGTEAFF. In nucleotides, the CDR3 is TGTGCCAGCAGTATCCTCGGGGGAACTGAAGCTTTCTTT.

The V call is TRBV4-3, the J call TRBJ2-5; D possibly corresponds to TRBD2 (6 bases). Germline-derived CDR1 and CDR2 are LGHNA and YSLEER. V lost 0 bases to trimming and J lost 4 bases, with 15 bases between them. This CDR3 is built from 16 residues. The DNA for the CDR3 is TGCGCCAGCAGCCAAGAGGTCAGCCGGAGGGGAGAGACCCAGTACTTC. Protein product: CASSQEVSRRGETQYF.

The chain is built from TRBV4-1 and TRBJ1-2; 7 positions agree with TRBD1. This CDR3 is 13 amino acids long. Unmatched junction bases numbered 5, after V lost 0 bases and J lost 10 bases. CDR1 and CDR2 from the germline V gene are MGHRA and YSYEKL. The CDR3 loop reads CASSQEQGSDYTF. The CDR3 DNA reads as TGCGCCAGCAGCCAAGAACAGGGGTCGGACTACACCTTC.

The V gene is TRBV5-1, the J gene TRBJ2-7, with 9 bases identical to TRBD1. The length of the CDR3 is 15 residues. The V gene's germline CDR1 is SGHRS and CDR2 YFSETQ. V trimming: 4 bases; J trimming: 6 bases; junction bases outside the gene matches: 11. CDR3 protein: CASSPGTGTVSEQYF. CDR3 in DNA: TGCGCCAGCAGCCCCGGGACAGGGACAGTGAGCGAGCAGTACTTC. The whole variable domain, remainder taken from reference TRBV5-1 and TRBJ2-7, is KAGVTQTPRYLIKTRGQQVTLSCSPISGHRSVSWYQQTPGQGLQFLFEYFSETQRNKGNFPGRFSGRQFSNSRSEMNVSTLELGDSALYLCASSPGTGTVSEQYFGPGTRLTVT.

The rearrangement uses TRBV10-3 and TRBJ1-1, with TRBD1 matching over 7 bases. This CDR3 is built from 15 residues. The V and J ends lost 2 bases and 3 bases, in that order; junction bases with no gene match: 6. Looked up from germline, CDR1 is ENHRY and CDR2 is SYGVKD. The CDR3 is CAISEATGMDTEAFF. CDR3 sequence (DNA): TGTGCCATCAGTGAGGCGACAGGGATGGACACTGAAGCTTTCTTT.